This passage covers 3 T cell receptor beta chains from one sample sequenced in a study of blood T cell repertoires in COVID-19. Profiled with immunoSEQ multiplex PCR; TCRdb holds only in-frame clones, not every one. The table lists about 230,000 clones, over 80% of them singletons. The sequenced sample consisted of peripheral blood. Receptor source: a woman aged 70-85 years with active or convalescent COVID-19.

The chain uses TRBV11-1 and TRBJ2-3; 12 bases line up with TRBD2. V shed 5 bases, J shed 0 bases, and the junction held 3 bases outside the gene matches. This CDR3 region has 16 residues. The germline V gene encodes CDR1 SGHAT and CDR2 FQDESV (reference sequence). The chain's CDR3 is CASSPGTSGSTDTQYF. The CDR3 DNA is TGTGCCAGCAGCCCCGGGACTAGCGGGAGCACAGATACGCAGTATTTT.

The rearrangement joins TRBV7-6 to TRBJ1-1; D possibly corresponds to TRBD1 (6 bases). This CDR3 is 16 amino acids long. V lost 2 bases and J lost 0, with 13 bases in between. Germline V gene lookup returns CDR1 SGHVS and CDR2 FNYEAQ. As DNA, the CDR3 is TGTGCCAGCAGCTTAATCAGGGGAAGTATGAACACTGAAGCTTTCTTT. Translating it yields CASSLIRGSMNTEAFF. The complete variable domain, with remaining parts taken from reference TRBV7-6 and TRBJ1-1, reads GAGVSQSPRYKVTKRGQDVALRCDPISGHVSLYWYRQALGQGPEFLTYFNYEAQQDKSGLPNDRFSAERPEGSISTLTIQRTEQRDSAMYRCASSLIRGSMNTEAFFGQGTRLTVV.

This chain uses TRBV10-1 with TRBJ1-5; D remains ambiguous. Germline V CDR1 and CDR2: WNHNN, SYGVQD (reference sequence). V was clipped by 4 bases and J by 7 bases, with 8 bases between them. The CDR3 contains 12 residues. The CDR3 loop is CASSVGGQPQHF. Written as DNA, the CDR3 is TGCGCCAGCAGTGTGGGAGGGCAGCCCCAGCATTTT.